This T cell receptor (beta chain) was identified during a study of blood T cell repertoires in COVID-19. About the study: Italy, Spain and the United States were the sources of the convalescent and acute COVID-19 samples. Sample material is recorded as cDNA or gDNA derived from T cells, B-cell-depleted T cells, or PBMCs.

Some clones are missing from TCRdb's copy, which holds only in-frame ones; the method was immunoSEQ multiplex PCR. The data contain under 250,000 clones, roughly 92% of them seen just once; the ten biggest clones take up around 0.84%. J lost 3 bases, V lost 5 bases, and 5 bases had no gene match. This CDR3 is 13 amino acids long. Germline CDR1 reads SGHNT; CDR2 reads YYREEE (reference sequence). Seattle patients were enrolled while actively infected and followed longitudinally. Sequencing used peripheral blood. The gene calls are TRBV5-4 and TRBJ2-7; 7 bases are shared with TRBD1. The TCR comes from a man in his 60s with COVID-19, enrolled during active disease. CDR3 sequence reads: CASRPTGRYEQYF. The CDR3 DNA is TGTGCCAGCAGGCCGACAGGGCGCTACGAGCAGTACTTC. The full variable domain, its missing parts supplied by reference TRBV5-4 and TRBJ2-7, is ETGVTQSPTHLIKTRGQQVTLRCSSQSGHNTVSWYQQALGQGPQFIFQYYREEENGRGNFPPRFSGLQFPNYSSELNVNALELDDSALYLCASRPTGRYEQYFGPGTRLTVT.